This TCR beta chain was captured in a study of T-cell memory formation after mild COVID-19. The wider study: Across donors, TCR clusters were largely donor specific. General study points: Among CD4+ contracting clones, most were CM and EM, and CD8+ ones EMRA. Memory from before infection featured some responding clones, which suggests cross-reactive memory joined.

Note on this clonotype: No antigen is known for it.

A 5'RACE reaction primed in the constant segment made cDNA libraries of TCR alpha and TCR beta, and these carried sample barcodes and UMIs. One entry per CDR3 protein results from TCRdb running MiXCR on the 5' RACE reads. The sample holds some 130,000 distinct CDR3 sequences; roughly a quarter are singletons and the top ten take roughly 24%. The CDR3 totals 16 residues. Trimming stripped 6 bases from V and 2 bases from J, with 18 bases between. The clonotype comes from an adult woman who had mild COVID-19 (a few samples of this study predate the infection). Cell type and time point are not known. Sequencing input: PBMCs or a T cell subset sorted from them (not recorded which). J is TRBJ2-3 and V is TRBV12-3 or TRBV12-4, with D tentatively TRBD1 (7 bases). CDR3: CASSRGTDHYTDTQYF. CDR3 nucleotide sequence: TGTGCCAGCAGCCGCGGGACAGACCACTACACAGATACGCAGTATTTT.